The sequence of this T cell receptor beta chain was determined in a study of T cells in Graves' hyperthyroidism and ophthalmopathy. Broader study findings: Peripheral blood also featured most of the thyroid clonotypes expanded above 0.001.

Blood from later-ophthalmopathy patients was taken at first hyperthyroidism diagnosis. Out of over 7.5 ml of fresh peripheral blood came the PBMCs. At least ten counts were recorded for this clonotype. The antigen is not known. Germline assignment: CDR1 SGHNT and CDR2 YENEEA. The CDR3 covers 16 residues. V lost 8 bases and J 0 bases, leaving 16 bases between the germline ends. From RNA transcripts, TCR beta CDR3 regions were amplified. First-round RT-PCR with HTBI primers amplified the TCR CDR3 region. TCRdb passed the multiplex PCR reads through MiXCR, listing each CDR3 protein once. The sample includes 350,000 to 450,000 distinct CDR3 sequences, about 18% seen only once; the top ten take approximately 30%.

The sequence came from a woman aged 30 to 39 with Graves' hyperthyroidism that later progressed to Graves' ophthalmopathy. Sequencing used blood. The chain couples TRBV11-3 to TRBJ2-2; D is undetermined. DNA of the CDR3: TGTGCCAGCGGGGTTAACGGGTTAGCGAACACCGGGGAGCTGTTTTTT. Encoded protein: CASGVNGLANTGELFF.